This entry lists 14 T cell receptor beta chains sequenced from one sample in a study of blood T cell repertoires in COVID-19 (dated by TCRdb to the early 2020s). The library was generated by the immunoSEQ multiplex PCR assay. Imported from immuneACCESS, the table was reduced by TCRdb to in-frame sequences with V and J called. These copies leave out some clones; in studies compared against another copy, an unresolved V gene accounts for under half, and the cause of the remainder is not known. This sample has more than 300,000 clones in its table, and 90% of those were observed once. The ten largest account for under 1.1% of the sample. The sequenced sample consisted of peripheral blood. The receptors originated from a woman in her 40s with COVID-19, enrolled during active disease.

The chain is built from TRBV18 and TRBJ2-7; 8 bases match TRBD2. The germline V gene has CDR1 KGHSH and CDR2 LQKENI. This CDR3 has 13 residues. J lost 0 bases, V lost 11 bases, and 6 bases had no gene match. The chain's CDR3 is CAGVTSGSYEQYF. The DNA for the CDR3 is TGTGCCGGAGTCACTAGCGGCTCCTACGAGCAGTACTTC. Filled out from reference TRBV18 and TRBJ2-7, the complete variable domain reads NAGVMQNPRHLVRRRGQEARLRCSPMKGHSHVYWYRQLPEEGLKFMVYLQKENIIDESGMPKERFSAEFPKEGPSILRIQQVVRGDSAAYFCAGVTSGSYEQYFGPGTRLTVT.

The gene calls are TRBV5-8 and TRBJ2-7, with 10 bases aligning to TRBD2. V shed 3 bases and J 1 base; nucleotides not matched to a gene: 7. CDR1 is SGHTS and CDR2 is YDEGEE in the germline V gene. The CDR3 extends over 16 amino acids. CDR3 DNA sequence: TGTGCCAGCAGCTGGTTCGGGACTAGCGTATCCTACGAGCAGTACTTC. Protein sequence: CASSWFGTSVSYEQYF.

The chain recombines TRBV23-1 with TRBJ2-3, with TRBD2 identical over 8 bases. TRBV23-1 is assigned to the ORF class and has an uncertain function. Trimming removed 0 bases from V and 1 base from J; junction bases left unmatched: 6. The CDR3 sequence is 17 residues long. The DNA of the CDR3 is TGCGCCAGCAGTCAATCGGACGGGAGGGCCGGCACAGATACGCAGTATTTT. It codes for CASSQSDGRAGTDTQYF.

The V and J genes are TRBV7-2 and TRBJ2-1; D possibly corresponds to TRBD2 (6 bases). This CDR3 region has 13 residues. The germline V gene encodes CDR1 SGHTA and CDR2 FQGNSA. Trimming left V 4 bases short and J 7 bases short, with 11 bases between. In nucleotides, the CDR3 is TGTGCCAGCAGCTACGGGACTTCGAATGAGCAGTTCTTC. Residues: CASSYGTSNEQFF.

This clone was counted a single time. This chain joins TRBV3-1 (or the pseudogene TRBV3-2) and TRBJ2-7; weak D call: TRBD2 (5 bases). With 5 bases removed from V and 0 bases from J, the gap between germline ends came to 11 bases. In germline, CDR1 is LGHDT, CDR2 YNNKEL (reference sequence). The CDR3 is 14 amino acids. The CDR3: CASSLPGVSYEQYF. The CDR3 DNA reads as TGTGCCAGCAGCTTACCCGGGGTCTCCTACGAGCAGTACTTC.

The gene calls are TRBV18 and TRBJ1-2, with TRBD1 identical over 8 bases. V trimming: 3 bases; J trimming: 8 bases; junction bases outside the gene matches: 8. Germline CDR1 reads KGHSH; CDR2 reads LQKENI. The length of the CDR3 is 14 residues. CDR3 region: CASSPMDREGGYTF. The CDR3 DNA reads TGTGCCAGCTCACCCATGGACAGGGAGGGAGGCTACACCTTC. Based on the CDR3 plus reference TRBV18 and TRBJ1-2, the full variable domain is NAGVMQNPRHLVRRRGQEARLRCSPMKGHSHVYWYRQLPEEGLKFMVYLQKENIIDESGMPKERFSAEFPKEGPSILRIQQVVRGDSAAYFCASSPMDREGGYTFGSGTRLTVV.

J is TRBJ2-6 and V is TRBV23-1; 7 nucleotides line up with TRBD2. TRBV23-1 is sorted into the ORF group, with uncertain function. The CDR3 is 19 amino acids. V gave up 2 bases and J gave up 0 bases; unmatched junction bases: 10. CDR3 region: CASSQKTRSGGSGANVLTF. The CDR3 nucleotides read TGCGCCAGCAGTCAAAAAACGCGATCGGGGGGCTCTGGGGCCAACGTCCTGACTTTC.

This clone came up a few times. V usage is TRBV19 and J usage is TRBJ2-7, with TRBD1 as a possible D gene (6 bases). The CDR3 spans 13 residues. The V end was cut by 10 bases, the J end by 0 bases, with 13 bases between. Per germline, CDR1 LNHDA and CDR2 SQIVND (reference sequence). CDR3 protein: CATTDRDSYEQYF. Written as DNA, the CDR3 is TGTGCCACCACGGACAGAGACTCCTACGAGCAGTACTTC.

This clone has just one count. Here the CDR3 DNA reads TGTGCCAGTAGTGTCCTCGGGACTACCTCCTACAATGAGCAGTTCTTC. Encoded protein: CASSVLGTTSYNEQFF. The genes are TRBV19 and TRBJ2-1, with 7 positions matching TRBD2. V dropped 5 bases and J dropped 0; count of bases not matched to a gene: 7. The CDR3 covers 16 residues. CDR1 is LNHDA, CDR2 SQIVND, per germline (reference sequence).

CDR3 DNA: TGTGCCAGCAGTGGGGAGGAGGGGCAGGCTTACAATGAGCAGTTCTTC. This codes for CASSGEEGQAYNEQFF. This chain links TRBV28 with TRBJ2-1, with D possibly TRBD2 on 6 matching bases. Germline V gene data show CDR1 as MDHEN and CDR2 as SYDVKM. V lost 5 bases and J lost 4, with 18 bases in between. This CDR3 is 16 amino acids long. The full variable domain, in which reference TRBV28 and TRBJ2-1 provide the parts outside the CDR3, is DVKVTQSSRYLVKRTGEKVFLECVQDMDHENMFWYRQDPGLGLRLIYFSYDVKMKEKGDIPEGYSVSREKKERFSLILESASTNQTSMYLCASSGEEGQAYNEQFFGPGTRLTVL.

This clone has just one count. CDR3 sequence: CASSPSYQETQYF. In DNA form, the CDR3 reads TGTGCCAGCAGTCCCAGTTACCAAGAGACCCAGTACTTC. The chain is built from TRBV28 and TRBJ2-5; unclear D gene. Trimming took off 5 bases at V and 0 bases at J, with 7 bases between the two ends. Germline assignment: CDR1 MDHEN and CDR2 SYDVKM. The CDR3 is 13 residues long.

The chain combines TRBV7-2 with TRBJ1-5; D remains unclear. V dropped 2 bases and J dropped 7 bases, with 12 bases sitting between them. Germline CDR1 reads SGHTA; CDR2 reads FQGNSA. This CDR3 has 14 amino acids. In DNA, the CDR3 is TGTGCCAGCAGCTTACGACAAGGTAGACAGCCCCAGCATTTT. Protein: CASSLRQGRQPQHF.

The rearrangement joins TRBV5-1 to TRBJ1-4; the match to TRBD1 covers 9 bases. Germline V lookup: CDR1 SGHRS, CDR2 YFSETQ. Trimming cost V 4 bases and J 6 bases; bases outside gene matches: 4. This CDR3 is built from 14 residues. The CDR3 here is CASSRGQGDEKLFF. The DNA for the CDR3 is TGCGCCAGCAGCCGGGGACAGGGAGATGAAAAACTGTTTTTT.

The chain combines TRBV13 with TRBJ2-5, with a tentative D call TRBD2 (7 bases). This CDR3 spans 17 amino acids. Trimming shortened V by 0 bases and J by 0 bases, and 14 bases separated the two germline ends. Germline V CDR1 and CDR2: PRHDT, FYEKMQ (reference sequence). DNA of the CDR3: TGTGCCAGCAGCTTAGGGCCCGCGGGGGCGGACCAAGAGACCCAGTACTTC. Amino acids: CASSLGPAGADQETQYF.